The 21 T cell receptor beta chains reported below all come from one sample, sequenced in a study of T cell responses to AZD1222 COVID-19 vaccine. Only in-frame clones appear in the TCRdb table, and some are missing; sequencing was by immunoSEQ multiplex PCR. The data hold 100,000 to 150,000 clones, with about 85% observed a single time. Source: peripheral blood, taken on day 0 of AZD1222 vaccination. The receptor source for this set is an adult in good health.

The genes are TRBV30 and TRBJ1-1; 9 positions agree with TRBD1. CDR3 size: 16 residues. The germline V gene has CDR1 GTSNPN and CDR2 SVGIG (reference sequence). J was trimmed by 2 bases and V by 0 bases; bases with no gene match: 7. In DNA form, the CDR3 reads TGTGCCTGGAGTGTACCAACAGGGGGCGGAAACACTGAAGCTTTCTTT. This codes for CAWSVPTGGGNTEAFF. Using reference TRBV30 and TRBJ1-1 for the parts outside the CDR3, the full variable domain is SQTIHQWPATLVQPVGSPLSLECTVEGTSNPNLYWYRQAAGRGLQLLFYSVGIGQISSEVPQNLSASRPQDRQFILSSKKLLLSDSGFYLCAWSVPTGGGNTEAFFGQGTRLTVV.

This sequence joins TRBV3-1 (or the pseudogene TRBV3-2) and TRBJ1-2; D is possibly TRBD1 (5 bases). The V and J ends lost 4 bases and 7 bases respectively, with 10 bases between them. This CDR3 region has 12 residues. The germline gives CDR1 LGHDT, CDR2 YNNKEL (reference sequence). The CDR3 region has the DNA TGTGCCAGCAGCCCGCGGGACCGTGGCTACACCTTC. As protein: CASSPRDRGYTF.

V gene TRBV5-4 combines with J gene TRBJ2-5; TRBD2 aligns across 8 bases. The CDR3 covers 15 residues. The trim removed 2 bases at V and 5 bases at J, leaving 8 bases unmatched. Germline V gene sequence: CDR1 SGHNT, CDR2 YYREEE (reference sequence). CDR3 in DNA: TGTGCCAGCAGCTTTAACGGGGGGGGCCTTGAGACCCAGTACTTC. It codes for CASSFNGGGLETQYF. Combining the CDR3 with reference TRBV5-4 and TRBJ2-5 gives the whole variable domain ETGVTQSPTHLIKTRGQQVTLRCSSQSGHNTVSWYQQALGQGPQFIFQYYREEENGRGNFPPRFSGLQFPNYSSELNVNALELDDSALYLCASSFNGGGLETQYFGPGTRLLVL.

The table lists this clone with a count of one. The sample has other DNA sequences that encode this CDR3 too. The rearrangement uses TRBV6-5 and TRBJ1-5; 7 bases fit TRBD1. CDR1 is MNHEY, CDR2 SVGAGI, per germline. This CDR3 has 13 amino acids. Trimming cost V 8 bases and J 7 bases; bases outside gene matches: 8. DNA of the CDR3: TGTGCCAGCTCACTAGACAGGGAACAGCCCCAGCATTTT. As protein: CASSLDREQPQHF.

This rearrangement joins TRBV4-1 to TRBJ2-5; 8 nucleotides match TRBD2. Looked up from germline, CDR1 is MGHRA and CDR2 is YSYEKL. The CDR3 sequence is 14 residues long. J was trimmed by 6 bases and V by 1 base; bases with no gene match: 4. The CDR3 reads CASSQAAGEKTQYF. The CDR3 DNA reads as TGCGCCAGCAGCCAAGCAGCGGGGGAGAAGACCCAGTACTTC.

This chain joins TRBV18 and TRBJ1-2; tentatively, D is TRBD1 (5 bases). Germline CDR1 KGHSH, CDR2 LQKENI. CDR3 length: 14 amino acids. Trimming left V 3 bases short and J 5 bases short, with 13 bases between. CDR3 DNA: TGTGCCAGCTCACCCGGGGGACGGAGTTATGGCTACACCTTC. Its protein product is CASSPGGRSYGYTF.

The gene calls are TRBV7-3 and TRBJ2-7; maybe TRBD1 (6 bases). This CDR3 spans 13 amino acids. V was trimmed by 5 bases and J by 5 bases, leaving 13 bases between them. Germline loops: CDR1 SGHTA, CDR2 FQGTGA. The CDR3 loop reads CASSVDRINEQYF. The CDR3 DNA reads TGTGCCAGCAGCGTTGACAGGATCAACGAGCAGTACTTC.

This clone was seen only a few times. The CDR3 DNA reads as TGTGCCAGCAGCCAAGAAGTTGGGGATGGCTACACCTTC. It is translated as CASSQEVGDGYTF. The rearrangement uses TRBV14 and TRBJ1-2, with no clear D. This CDR3 comprises 13 residues. Germline CDR1 is SGHDN and CDR2 is FVKESK. The V end was cut by 0 bases, the J end by 6 bases, with 8 bases between.

V usage is TRBV7-6 and J usage is TRBJ1-1; no reliable D call. CDR1 and CDR2 from the germline V gene are SGHVS and FNYEAQ. This CDR3 comprises 15 residues. Trimming pared 5 bases from V and 0 bases from J, leaving 13 bases between. The CDR3 DNA follows: TGTGCCAGCAGCCTAAGCCTTGGGGTGAACACTGAAGCTTTCTTT. Its protein product is CASSLSLGVNTEAFF. The full variable domain, rest sourced from reference TRBV7-6 and TRBJ1-1, is GAGVSQSPRYKVTKRGQDVALRCDPISGHVSLYWYRQALGQGPEFLTYFNYEAQQDKSGLPNDRFSAERPEGSISTLTIQRTEQRDSAMYRCASSLSLGVNTEAFFGQGTRLTVV.

CDR3 in DNA: TGTGCCAGCAAGACTCCCGGGACAGGGTCGGCTGGGGCCAACGTCCTGACTTTC. It specifies CASKTPGTGSAGANVLTF. The J gene is TRBJ2-6, the V gene TRBV19; 9 bases are a match to TRBD1. The V and J ends lost 9 bases and 2 bases, in that order; junction bases with no gene match: 14. Germline lookup yields CDR1 LNHDA and CDR2 SQIVND (reference sequence). The CDR3 length is 18 residues.

This clone was observed a single time. The genes are TRBV4-1 and TRBJ1-5; D is uncertain. Germline CDR1 and CDR2: MGHRA and YSYEKL. The CDR3 covers 14 residues. Trimming cost V 9 bases and J 3 bases, with 15 bases left between them. The CDR3 is CASRPPGSNQPQHF. The CDR3 DNA is TGCGCCAGTAGGCCACCGGGTTCCAATCAGCCCCAGCATTTT.

This rearrangement joins TRBV7-9 to TRBJ1-2; the D is unclear. The CDR3 has 14 residues. The germline V and J ends were trimmed by 5 bases and 4 bases, with 14 bases remaining between them. CDR1 and CDR2 from the germline V gene are SEHNR and FQNEAQ (reference sequence). The CDR3 DNA reads TGTGCCAGCAGCCCCCCGGGGTTGGGCTATGGCTACACCTTC. Its protein product is CASSPPGLGYGYTF.

The V and J genes are TRBV6-5 and TRBJ1-5; D not certain. V lost 6 bases and J 2 bases, leaving 5 bases between the germline ends. The CDR3 spans 12 residues. Germline V gene sequence: CDR1 MNHEY, CDR2 SVGAGI. This CDR3 reads CASRDGNQPQHF. DNA for the CDR3: TGTGCCAGCAGGGACGGCAATCAGCCCCAGCATTTT.

This sequence joins TRBV7-8 and TRBJ2-3; the match to TRBD1 covers 7 bases. V shed 5 bases, J shed 0 bases, and the junction held 5 bases outside the gene matches. Germline CDR1 SGHVS, CDR2 FQNEAQ. The CDR3 is made up of 15 amino acids. CDR3 loop: CASSPGTVSTDTQYF. CDR3 sequence (DNA): TGTGCCAGCAGCCCAGGGACAGTTAGCACAGATACGCAGTATTTT.

The chain joins TRBV18 to TRBJ1-6; D perhaps matches TRBD1 (6 bases). This CDR3 spans 18 amino acids. Per germline, CDR1 KGHSH and CDR2 LQKENI. The V gene lost 2 bases and the J gene lost 4 bases, with 18 bases spanning the gap. CDR3 loop: CASSPRKVRGDYNSPLHF. CDR3 coding DNA: TGTGCCAGCTCACCAAGAAAGGTCAGGGGAGATTATAATTCACCCCTCCACTTT.

The count of this clone is one. CDR3: CASSTGPNQPQHF. The CDR3, as DNA: TGTGCCAGCAGCACCGGGCCCAATCAGCCCCAGCATTTT. V and J are TRBV3-1 (or the pseudogene TRBV3-2) and TRBJ1-5, with D unclear. Germline values: CDR1 LGHDT, CDR2 YNNKEL (reference sequence). The CDR3 is 13 residues long. V shed 5 bases and J shed 3 bases, with 8 bases lying between them.

The chain carries TRBV15 and TRBJ2-3; 7 bases agree with TRBD1. CDR1 is LNHNV, CDR2 YYDKDF, per germline (reference sequence). CDR3 size: 15 residues. The junction had 7 bases not matched to a gene; V was cut back by 5 bases and J by 2 bases. The CDR3 loop reads CATSGRTGHTDTQYF. CDR3 DNA sequence: TGTGCCACCAGCGGCCGGACAGGACACACAGATACGCAGTATTTT.

In nucleotides, the CDR3 is TGTGCCAGCAGCCCGGTCGGGACAGGGTTCGACGAGCAGTACTTC. This sequence encodes CASSPVGTGFDEQYF. The J gene is TRBJ2-7, the V gene TRBV7-9, with 9 bases aligning to TRBD1. V lost 5 bases and J lost 5; bases outside the gene matches: 10. Germline V gene data show CDR1 as SEHNR and CDR2 as FQNEAQ (reference sequence). The CDR3 sequence is 15 residues long.

The J gene is TRBJ2-5, the V gene TRBV3-1 (or the pseudogene TRBV3-2), with a weak D call TRBD2 (6 bases). V was pared by 0 bases and J by 2 bases, with 19 bases between. The CDR3 covers 18 residues. Germline-derived CDR1 and CDR2 are LGHDT and YNNKEL (reference sequence). The CDR3 here is CASSQDRATGLRQETQYF. For the CDR3, the DNA is TGTGCCAGCAGCCAAGATAGGGCAACGGGACTGAGACAAGAGACCCAGTACTTC.

The V gene is TRBV7-9, the J gene TRBJ2-3; no reliable D call. This CDR3 spans 14 amino acids. V lost 1 base and J 5 bases, leaving 10 bases between the germline ends. In germline, CDR1 is SEHNR, CDR2 FQNEAQ (reference sequence). CDR3 sequence reads: CASSLGGAQDTQYF. DNA for the CDR3: TGTGCCAGCAGCTTAGGCGGCGCACAAGATACGCAGTATTTT.

The chain has TRBV4-3 and TRBJ2-1; 10 nucleotides match TRBD2. Unmatched junction bases numbered 10, after V lost 4 bases and J lost 10 bases. The CDR3 runs to 15 residues. From germline, CDR1 is LGHNA and CDR2 YSLEER. CDR3 coding DNA: TGCGCCAGCAGCCCAAGCGGGGGGGTAGGGGAGGAGCAGTTCTTC. Protein product: CASSPSGGVGEEQFF.